The 28 T cell receptor beta chains presented below share a single source sample, sequenced in a study of T cells in Graves' hyperthyroidism and ophthalmopathy. The investigators amplified TCR beta CDR3 regions from RNA transcripts. The TCR CDR3 first-round RT-PCR relied on the HTBI primer set. Each CDR3 protein gets one entry after TCRdb re-called the multiplex PCR reads with MiXCR. Among fewer than 900,000 distinct CDR3 sequences listed, about 19% were seen once. Sequencing was carried out using blood. The receptors shown here come from a woman aged 45-65 years with Graves' hyperthyroidism that later progressed to Graves' ophthalmopathy.

This clonotype was counted ten times or more. The CDR3 spells CASSYDQTREQYF. The CDR3 nucleotides read TGTGCCAGCAGTTACGACCAGACTCGGGAGCAGTACTTC. The J gene is TRBJ2-7, the V gene TRBV2; D unresolved. The CDR3 loop spans 13 amino acids. Germline V lookup: CDR1 SNHLY, CDR2 FYNNEI. V shed 5 bases and J shed 7 bases, with 15 bases lying between them.

A few counts support this clonotype. At one end, the junction sequence differs from germline, possibly due to a read error. The genes are TRBV12-3 or TRBV12-4 and TRBJ2-5; 10 bases are shared with TRBD2. The CDR3 loop spans 16 amino acids. CDR3 protein: CAGSLESSGGRATQYF. Written as DNA, the CDR3 is TGTGCCGGCAGTTTAGAGTCTAGCGGGGGACGGGCGACCCAGTACTTC.

The CDR3 loop reads CASSYRGGGTEAFF. CDR3 nucleotides: TGTGCCAGCAGTTACAGGGGCGGGGGGACTGAAGCTTTCTTT. This chain joins TRBV6-2 or TRBV6-3 and TRBJ1-1, with D possibly matching TRBD1 (5 bases). V lost 2 bases and J 5 bases, leaving 12 bases between the germline ends. Germline CDR1 MNHEY, CDR2 SVGEGT. This CDR3 spans 14 amino acids.

This clonotype was detected only a few times. This chain's CDR3 is CASSYLTRGFVGPGELFF. The CDR3 coding sequence is TGTGCCAGCAGTTACTTAACGAGGGGTTTCGTAGGCCCCGGGGAGCTGTTTTTT. This chain joins TRBV6-6 and TRBJ2-2; D is perhaps TRBD1 or TRBD2 (5 bases each). The germline CDR1 and CDR2 sequences are MNHNY and SVGAGI (reference sequence). Trimming took off 1 base at V and 6 bases at J, with 21 bases between the two ends. This CDR3 region has 18 residues.

This clonotype was recorded a few times. The chain joins TRBV24-1 to TRBJ2-3; the D gene is possibly TRBD2 (5 bases). This CDR3 region has 13 residues. Germline V gene lookup returns CDR1 KGHDR and CDR2 SFDVKD. Between the trimmed V and J ends, which lost 9 bases and 6 bases, there was a span of 15 bases. As DNA, the CDR3 is TGTGCCACCTCCCGACGGGGTATGGATACGCAGTATTTT. This codes for CATSRRGMDTQYF.

This clonotype was observed at least ten times. The rearrangement joins TRBV5-1 to TRBJ1-1, with 10 nucleotides matching TRBD1. The trim removed 7 bases at V and 0 bases at J, leaving 9 bases unmatched. CDR1 SGHRS and CDR2 YFSETQ come from the germline V gene. The CDR3 covers 16 residues. The CDR3 region has the DNA TGCGCCAGCTACCGGGACAGGGGTCCGGTGAACACTGAAGCTTTCTTT. Translation: CASYRDRGPVNTEAFF.

The genes are TRBV3-1 and TRBJ2-7; possible D gene TRBD2, 6 bases. The germline V and J ends were trimmed by 0 bases and 0 bases, with 12 bases remaining between them. Germline values: CDR1 LGHDT, CDR2 YNNKEL (reference sequence). The CDR3 sequence is 16 residues long. The CDR3 sequence is CASSQEGGPGSYEQYF. The CDR3, as DNA: TGTGCCAGCAGCCAAGAGGGAGGACCCGGCTCCTACGAGCAGTACTTC.

The rearrangement joins TRBV20-1 to TRBJ1-3; D is possibly TRBD1 (6 bases). V was trimmed by 2 bases and J by 0 bases, leaving 17 bases between them. The CDR3 extends over 17 amino acids. From germline, CDR1 is DFQATT and CDR2 SNEGSKA (reference sequence). CDR3: CSARKRQGNTSGNTIYF. In nucleotides, the CDR3 is TGCAGTGCTAGAAAAAGGCAGGGGAACACCTCTGGAAACACCATATATTTT.

This clonotype appeared many times. The rearrangement joins TRBV12-3 or TRBV12-4 to TRBJ1-1; the match to TRBD1 covers 7 bases. This CDR3 has 13 residues. The V segment lost 3 bases and the J segment 11 bases; nucleotides outside the gene matches: 9. CDR3 DNA sequence: TGTGCCAGCAGTTTTCCTACAGGGGCGCTGGCTTTCTTT. Its translation: CASSFPTGALAFF.

This clonotype was counted ten times or more. This sequence joins TRBV3-1 and TRBJ2-1; D is possibly TRBD1 (6 bases). This CDR3 is built from 16 residues. Germline CDR1 is LGHDT and CDR2 is YNNKEL (reference sequence). V gave up 4 bases and J gave up 1 base, with 14 bases separating them. DNA of the CDR3: TGTGCCAGCAGCCGGAGGACAGCCGGGTCCTACAATGAGCAGTTCTTC. This sequence encodes CASSRRTAGSYNEQFF.

This clonotype was recorded a few times. This sequence joins TRBV19 and TRBJ1-1, with TRBD1 identical over 8 bases. Germline CDR1 LNHDA, CDR2 SQIVND (reference sequence). The CDR3 totals 14 residues. With 5 bases clipped from V and 3 bases from J, the junction kept 5 bases outside the gene matches. For the CDR3, the DNA is TGTGCCAGTAGTGACCAGGGGGCATACACTGAAGCTTTCTTT. It translates to CASSDQGAYTEAFF.

This clonotype was picked up many times. The chain has TRBV6-5 and TRBJ1-5; 9 bases line up with TRBD1. The CDR3 is made up of 16 amino acids. V trimming: 2 bases; J trimming: 3 bases; junction bases outside the gene matches: 5. Germline CDR1 is MNHEY and CDR2 is SVGAGI. CDR3 protein: CASSYRGQGANQPQHF. DNA of the CDR3: TGTGCCAGCAGTTACAGGGGACAGGGAGCCAATCAGCCCCAGCATTTT.

The rearrangement uses TRBV12-3 or TRBV12-4 and TRBJ1-1; TRBD1 might be the D (6 bases). Trimming cost V 5 bases and J 7 bases, with 17 bases left between them. The CDR3 consists of 14 residues. CDR3 region: CASSTWGTRGEAFF. CDR3 DNA sequence: TGTGCCAGCAGTACGTGGGGGACCAGGGGTGAAGCTTTCTTT.

The J gene is TRBJ2-5, the V gene TRBV12-3 or TRBV12-4, with TRBD1 identical over 10 bases. With 5 bases clipped from V and 5 bases from J, the junction kept 5 bases outside the gene matches. The CDR3 loop spans 14 amino acids. CDR3 sequence reads: CASSRQGAWETQYF. CDR3 nucleotides: TGTGCCAGCAGTAGACAGGGGGCCTGGGAGACCCAGTACTTC.

The chain combines TRBV6-9 with TRBJ1-3, with TRBD1 matching over 7 bases. Germline V gives CDR1 MNHGY, CDR2 SVAAGI. The CDR3 spans 19 residues. With 3 bases clipped from V and 2 bases from J, the junction kept 16 bases outside the gene matches. Here the CDR3 reads CASSYLADRDRVPGNTIYF. CDR3 nucleotide sequence: TGTGCCAGCAGTTACCTCGCCGACCGGGACAGAGTTCCTGGAAACACCATATATTTT.

This clonotype was observed a few times. This chain links TRBV20-1 with TRBJ1-4, with D perhaps matching TRBD1 (6 bases). V shed 4 bases and J shed 8 bases, with 14 bases lying between them. The germline gives CDR1 DFQATT, CDR2 SNEGSKA (reference sequence). The CDR3 is made up of 13 amino acids. The CDR3 sequence: CSATTGFLEKLFF. The CDR3 bases are TGCAGTGCTACAACAGGGTTTCTCGAAAAACTGTTTTTT.

This clonotype was observed at least ten times. This rearrangement joins TRBV6-4 to TRBJ1-2; D gene ambiguous. The V gene's germline CDR1 is MRHNA and CDR2 SNTAGT. The CDR3 sequence is 14 residues long. Between the trimmed V and J ends, which lost 0 bases and 8 bases, there was a span of 13 bases. CDR3 nucleotides: TGTGCCAGCAGTGACTCGAGAGGAACGGGGGGCTACACCTTC. Translating gives CASSDSRGTGGYTF.

The J gene is TRBJ2-2, the V gene TRBV20-1; weak D call: TRBD1 (6 bases). Trimming removed 5 bases from V and 6 bases from J, with 19 bases in between. Germline lookup yields CDR1 DFQATT and CDR2 SNEGSKA (reference sequence). The CDR3 has 15 amino acids. The DNA for the CDR3 is TGCAGTGCTCGCTACACAGGGTGGATGGCCGGGGAGCTGTTTTTT. Amino acid sequence: CSARYTGWMAGELFF.

The CDR3 region has the DNA TGTGCCAGCAGCAAGGGACAGGGTTCTGAAGCTTTCTTT. Its protein product is CASSKGQGSEAFF. The gene calls are TRBV7-9 and TRBJ1-1; 9 positions match TRBD1. CDR3 length equals 13 residues. Germline V gene lookup returns CDR1 SEHNR and CDR2 FQNEAQ (reference sequence). Trimming at V came to 5 bases and at J to 6 bases, leaving 4 bases not matched to a gene.

This clonotype appeared many times. This CDR3 reads CASSLVVGPEMAGELFF. Written as DNA, the CDR3 is TGTGCCAGCAGCTTAGTCGTGGGCCCAGAGATGGCCGGGGAGCTGTTTTTT. V usage is TRBV11-2 and J usage is TRBJ2-2; no definite D call. V lost 1 base and J lost 6, with 18 bases in between. Germline assignment: CDR1 SGHAT and CDR2 FQNNGV. The CDR3 sequence is 17 residues long.

This chain uses TRBV7-2 with TRBJ1-2; 7 bases align to TRBD1. This CDR3 is 15 amino acids long. Germline lookup yields CDR1 SGHTA and CDR2 FQGNSA. V gave up 4 bases and J gave up 4 bases; unmatched junction bases: 9. The CDR3 DNA sequence: TGTGCCAGCAGCTCCCGACAGGGTTTTAGCTATGGCTACACCTTC. As protein: CASSSRQGFSYGYTF. Based on the CDR3 plus reference TRBV7-2 and TRBJ1-2, the full variable domain is GAGVSQSPSNKVTEKGKDVELRCDPISGHTALYWYRQSLGQGLEFLIYFQGNSAPDKSGLPSDRFSAERTGGSVSTLTIQRTQQEDSAVYLCASSSRQGFSYGYTFGSGTRLTVV.

This clonotype was seen ten or more times. The rearrangement joins TRBV12-3 or TRBV12-4 to TRBJ1-5, with D tentatively TRBD1 (5 bases). The length of the CDR3 is 14 residues. Between the trimmed V and J ends, which lost 6 bases and 2 bases, there was a span of 11 bases. CDR3 amino acids: CASSTWDGNQPQHF. The CDR3 DNA follows: TGTGCCAGCAGCACCTGGGACGGCAATCAGCCCCAGCATTTT.

This clonotype showed up many times. The chain uses TRBV20-1 and TRBJ1-2; no definite D call. Per the germline V gene, CDR1 is DFQATT and CDR2 is SNEGSKA (reference sequence). The CDR3 consists of 13 residues. Trimming removed 4 bases at V and 1 base at J, with 10 bases between. The CDR3 sequence: CSATGRGNYGYTF. Here the CDR3 DNA reads TGCAGTGCTACAGGACGGGGTAACTATGGCTACACCTTC.

This clonotype showed up just a few times. The chain combines TRBV7-9 with TRBJ2-1; D might be TRBD2 (6 bases). This CDR3 region has 14 residues. Per germline, CDR1 SEHNR and CDR2 FQNEAQ (reference sequence). The V end was cut by 4 bases, the J end by 3 bases, with 10 bases between. The CDR3 region is CASSYGLRYNEQFF. For the CDR3, the DNA is TGTGCCAGCAGCTACGGACTACGCTACAATGAGCAGTTCTTC.

Notes on this clonotype: This sequence may be a read error, since a much larger clone differs from it by one base. The rearrangement links TRBV6-1 to TRBJ1-6; no clear D gene. Germline-derived CDR1 and CDR2 are MNHNS and SASEGT. The CDR3 contains 15 residues. DNA for the CDR3: TGTGCCAGCAGTGAAGACGGAAACTATAATTCACCCCTCCGCTTT. Its translation is CASSEDGNYNSPLRF.

This clonotype was recorded many times. A junction end diverges from the germline sequence, so it may reflect a read error. J is TRBJ2-1 and V is TRBV7-7; 11 nucleotides align to TRBD2. The CDR3 totals 15 residues. Germline V CDR1 and CDR2: SSHAT, FNYEAQ (reference sequence). The CDR3 protein is CASSGGTSGVNEQFF. The CDR3 DNA reads TGTGCTAGCAGCGGCGGGACTAGCGGCGTCAATGAGCAGTTCTTC.

The chain is built from TRBV19 and TRBJ1-5; D uncertain. Germline CDR1 reads LNHDA; CDR2 reads SQIVND (reference sequence). V was clipped by 6 bases and J by 4 bases, with 19 bases between them. This CDR3 comprises 16 residues. Here the CDR3 reads CASSGVAGIGNQPQHF. The DNA for the CDR3 is TGTGCCAGTAGCGGAGTCGCGGGCATTGGGAATCAGCCCCAGCATTTT.

This clonotype was counted ten times or more. DNA of the CDR3: TGTGCCAGCAGCCCGACCGACAGGTCCTACGAGCAGTACTTC. Its protein product is CASSPTDRSYEQYF. This sequence joins TRBV5-4 and TRBJ2-7; D possibly corresponds to TRBD1 (6 bases). The CDR3 loop spans 14 amino acids. With 4 bases removed from V and 1 base from J, the gap between germline ends came to 12 bases. Germline V lookup: CDR1 SGHNT, CDR2 YYREEE (reference sequence).